The sequence of this TCR beta chain was determined in a study of cytomegalovirus exposure and HLA in healthy donors. Across the whole study: A subsequent analysis reported that the approximately 120 validation repertoires were produced on the same platform that had also been used for the 600 to 700 first-cohort repertoires.

Assay used: immunoSEQ multiplex PCR; TCRdb lists only in-frame clones, some missing. The sample holds 150,000 to 200,000 clones, roughly 88% seen once. CDR1 and CDR2 (germline): KGHSH, LQKENI. This CDR3 comprises 14 residues. V was cut by 0 bases and J by 0 bases, with 5 bases left in between. The V gene is TRBV18, the J gene TRBJ1-1, with D unresolved. Sequences were obtained from PBMCs. The receptor's source is a woman aged 18-30 years in good health and CMV-seronegative. The CDR3 region is CASSPPSVNTEAFF. The DNA of the CDR3 is TGTGCCAGCTCACCACCATCAGTGAACACTGAAGCTTTCTTT.